Each of the 27 T cell receptor beta chains below was sequenced from the same sample in a study of cytomegalovirus exposure and HLA in healthy donors. The PCR had 60 Vbeta and 13 Jbeta primers. The assay was immunoSEQ multiplex PCR, and TCRdb's table has in-frame clones only and misses some. The sample lists fewer than 200,000 clones, about 80% occurring once. The sequencing input was PBMCs. These receptors originate from a man aged 55 to 69 in good health and CMV-seronegative.

The chain uses TRBV15 and TRBJ2-3; D call uncertain. The CDR3 covers 15 residues. Deletions cut 6 bases from V and 0 bases from J, with 13 bases between. CDR1 and CDR2 from the germline V gene are LNHNV and YYDKDF (reference sequence). The CDR3 sequence is CATRDRLSSTDTQYF. CDR3 DNA: TGTGCCACCAGAGACCGACTGAGTAGCACAGATACGCAGTATTTT.

The chain is built from TRBV7-2 and TRBJ1-4; 11 bases map to TRBD1. Germline V gene lookup returns CDR1 SGHTA and CDR2 FQGNSA. The CDR3 runs 14 residues. V gave up 5 bases and J gave up 7 bases; unmatched junction bases: 3. The CDR3 bases are TGTGCCAGCAGCCGGGACAGGGGGAGTGAAAAACTGTTTTTT. Encoded protein: CASSRDRGSEKLFF.

The rearrangement links TRBV9 to TRBJ2-1; 12 bases fit TRBD2. There are 17 residues in the CDR3. The germline V gene has CDR1 SGDLS and CDR2 YYNGEE. V shed 0 bases and J 8 bases; nucleotides not matched to a gene: 9. The CDR3 coding sequence is TGTGCCAGCAGCGTAGCTTTCTCTAGCGGGAGGGCCTATGAGCAGTTCTTC. This encodes CASSVAFSSGRAYEQFF.

The chain is built from TRBV2 and TRBJ1-3; tentatively, D is TRBD1 (6 bases). The germline V gene encodes CDR1 SNHLY and CDR2 FYNNEI. V lost 6 bases, J lost 0 bases, and 18 bases lay in between. The CDR3 is 17 amino acids. The CDR3 protein is CASSLRGGPTSGNTIYF. The CDR3 bases are TGTGCCAGCAGCCTACGGGGGGGCCCAACCTCTGGAAACACCATATATTTT.

The chain is built from TRBV6-4 and TRBJ2-7; D perhaps matches TRBD2 (6 bases). The CDR3 runs to 14 residues. V lost 4 bases, J lost 2 bases, and 12 bases lay in between. CDR1 and CDR2 (germline): MRHNA, SNTAGT. CDR3 in amino acids: CASSVLAGPYEQYF. The CDR3 bases are TGTGCCAGCAGTGTACTAGCTGGCCCCTACGAGCAGTACTTC.

This clone was found a few times. The chain joins TRBV2 to TRBJ1-2, with 9 bases that match TRBD1. This CDR3 is built from 15 residues. V dropped 2 bases and J dropped 4; count of bases not matched to a gene: 5. Germline lookup yields CDR1 SNHLY and CDR2 FYNNEI. CDR3 protein: CASSEPGQGAYGYTF. CDR3 DNA sequence: TGTGCCAGCAGTGAACCGGGACAGGGCGCCTATGGCTACACCTTC. The entire variable domain, with the rest obtained from reference TRBV2 and TRBJ1-2, is as follows: EPEVTQTPSHQVTQMGQEVILRCVPISNHLYFYWYRQILGQKVEFLVSFYNNEISEKSEIFDDQFSVERPDGSNFTLKIRSTKLEDSAMYFCASSEPGQGAYGYTFGSGTRLTVV.

The chain combines TRBV30 with TRBJ1-5, with 7 positions matching TRBD1. CDR1 is GTSNPN and CDR2 is SVGIG in the germline V gene (reference sequence). The trim removed 1 base at V and 11 bases at J, leaving 11 bases unmatched. CDR3 length: 14 amino acids. CDR3 region: CAWSDGGRGVSQHF. In DNA, the CDR3 is TGTGCCTGGAGTGATGGGGGCAGGGGGGTATCCCAGCATTTT. Combining the CDR3 with reference TRBV30 and TRBJ1-5 gives the whole variable domain SQTIHQWPATLVQPVGSPLSLECTVEGTSNPNLYWYRQAAGRGLQLLFYSVGIGQISSEVPQNLSASRPQDRQFILSSKKLLLSDSGFYLCAWSDGGRGVSQHFGDGTRLSIL.

The chain is built from TRBV27 and TRBJ1-5; 7 nucleotides align to TRBD1. Trimming took 5 bases from V and 4 from J; bases not matched to a gene: 8. Per germline, CDR1 MNHEY and CDR2 SMNVEV (reference sequence). This CDR3 region has 15 residues. Written as DNA, the CDR3 is TGTGCCAGCAGTCCGCGGGACAGCCCTAATCAGCCCCAGCATTTT. Amino acid sequence: CASSPRDSPNQPQHF.

The chain combines TRBV2 with TRBJ1-5; D perhaps matches TRBD1 (5 bases). V was trimmed by 6 bases and J by 0 bases, leaving 9 bases between them. CDR1 SNHLY and CDR2 FYNNEI come from the germline V gene. The CDR3 has 14 amino acids. Here the CDR3 DNA reads TGTGCCAGCAGGGGGGGTCTTAGCAATCAGCCCCAGCATTTT. It encodes CASRGGLSNQPQHF.

The V gene is TRBV19, the J gene TRBJ2-3; 10 bases are a match to TRBD1. This CDR3 contains 18 residues. Per the germline V gene, CDR1 is LNHDA and CDR2 is SQIVND (reference sequence). J lost 2 bases, V lost 5 bases, and 13 bases had no gene match. The CDR3 spells CASSPRTGGGLDTDTQYF. The CDR3 nucleotides read TGTGCCAGTAGTCCCCGGACAGGGGGGGGATTGGACACAGATACGCAGTATTTT.

This clone was observed a single time. This chain uses TRBV5-1 with TRBJ2-5; D perhaps matches TRBD1 (5 bases). The end of the DNA aligns better with TRBJ2-7, so the J call may be wrong. The CDR3 consists of 15 residues. Germline CDR1 is SGHRS and CDR2 is YFSETQ. CDR3 sequence reads: CASSLATGKSYEQYF. Written as DNA, the CDR3 is TGCGCCAGCAGCTTGGCCACAGGAAAATCCTACGAGCAGTACTTC.

Concerning this clone itself: The CDR3 carries no conserved terminal phenylalanine or tryptophan, so it likely arises from a read error. The chain is built from TRBV4-3 and TRBJ2-6, with D tentatively TRBD1 (6 bases). V was pared by 4 bases and J by 2 bases, with 12 bases between. The CDR3 covers 16 residues. Germline assignment: CDR1 LGHNA and CDR2 YSLEER. The DNA of the CDR3 is TGCGCCAGCAGCCCTGGACAGTCGCCTGGGGCCAACGTCCTGACTTCC. The encoded protein is CASSPGQSPGANVLTS.

This rearrangement joins TRBV27 to TRBJ2-7, with TRBD2 identical over 9 bases. From germline, CDR1 is MNHEY and CDR2 SMNVEV (reference sequence). The CDR3 covers 16 residues. The V gene end was trimmed by 1 base and the J gene end by 5 bases; junction bases not matched to a gene: 9. The CDR3 here is CASSLWYSGSGDEQYF. The CDR3 DNA reads TGTGCCAGCAGTTTATGGTATAGCGGGAGTGGCGACGAGCAGTACTTC.

Of note for this clone: The same CDR3 also results from other DNA sequences found in this sample. The DNA of the CDR3 is TGTGCCAGCAGTGAAGTTGGGGGGGCCCGTCAGCCCCAGCATTTT. This gives the protein CASSEVGGARQPQHF. The chain uses TRBV6-1 and TRBJ1-5; weak D call: TRBD1 (6 bases). Trimming shortened V by 1 base and J by 6 bases, and 13 bases separated the two germline ends. Germline CDR1 and CDR2: MNHNS and SASEGT. The CDR3 covers 15 residues.

This chain connects TRBV5-4 to TRBJ2-5; 11 positions match TRBD2. Unmatched junction bases numbered 4, after V lost 4 bases and J lost 2 bases. Looked up from germline, CDR1 is SGHNT and CDR2 is YYREEE (reference sequence). The CDR3 sequence is 15 residues long. CDR3: CASSSRTSGQETQYF. DNA of the CDR3: TGTGCCAGCAGCAGCCGGACTAGCGGGCAAGAGACCCAGTACTTC.

The genes are TRBV25-1 and TRBJ2-3, with D tentatively TRBD2 (6 bases). The CDR3 totals 14 residues. V was trimmed by 7 bases and J by 2 bases, leaving 13 bases between them. Germline V gene sequence: CDR1 MGHDK, CDR2 SYGVNS. The CDR3 loop is CASTPSGHTDTQYF. CDR3 DNA sequence: TGTGCCAGCACCCCGAGCGGGCACACAGATACGCAGTATTTT.

The gene calls are TRBV27 and TRBJ2-3, with D possibly matching TRBD2 (5 bases). The germline gives CDR1 MNHEY, CDR2 SMNVEV (reference sequence). CDR3 size: 14 residues. V gave up 5 bases and J gave up 0 bases, with 9 bases separating them. CDR3 amino acids: CASSSGPSTDTQYF. In DNA form, the CDR3 reads TGTGCCAGCAGTAGCGGACCAAGCACAGATACGCAGTATTTT.

The CDR3 DNA follows: TGCGCCAGCAGCCCGGGACTAGCAGGCACCGGGGAGCTGTTTTTT. It codes for CASSPGLAGTGELFF. The J gene is TRBJ2-2, the V gene TRBV5-1; 9 nucleotides line up with TRBD2. Germline CDR1 SGHRS, CDR2 YFSETQ. This CDR3 region has 15 residues. The junction had 5 bases not matched to a gene; V was cut back by 4 bases and J by 4 bases.

This chain uses TRBV4-1 with TRBJ2-7, with 9 bases matching TRBD2. The V and J ends lost 1 base and 2 bases, in that order; junction bases with no gene match: 6. CDR3 length equals 16 residues. Germline V gives CDR1 MGHRA, CDR2 YSYEKL. CDR3: CASSQGASGITYEQYF. In nucleotides, the CDR3 is TGCGCCAGCAGCCAAGGCGCTAGCGGGATTACCTACGAGCAGTACTTC.

The rearrangement uses TRBV5-4 and TRBJ1-2; TRBD1 might be the D (5 bases). The germline gives CDR1 SGHNT, CDR2 YYREEE (reference sequence). The V end lost 2 bases, the J end lost 7 bases, and 12 bases lay between the germline ends. CDR3 length equals 13 residues. In DNA form, the CDR3 reads TGTGCCAGCAGCTTCCTCCAGGGAACTGGCTACACCTTC. The encoded protein is CASSFLQGTGYTF.

This chain links TRBV5-6 with TRBJ2-7; D might be TRBD1 (6 bases). Trimming took off 5 bases at V and 7 bases at J, with 31 bases between the two ends. This CDR3 contains 18 residues. Germline CDR1 and CDR2: SGHDT and YYEEEE. The CDR3 bases are TGTGCCAGCAGTCCTGCATTGACCGGGACACCCATCCCTGGGGAGCAGTACTTC. It codes for CASSPALTGTPIPGEQYF. The full variable domain, with the rest looked up from reference TRBV5-6 and TRBJ2-7, is DAGVTQSPTHLIKTRGQQVTLRCSPKSGHDTVSWYQQALGQGPQFIFQYYEEEERQRGNFPDRFSGHQFPNYSSELNVNALLLGDSALYLCASSPALTGTPIPGEQYFGPGTRLTVT.

This clone showed up just once. At one boundary the junction diverges from the germline segment, which might be a read error. The DNA for the CDR3 is TGTGCCAGCAGCTCTAACATGGGCAATCAGCCCCAGAATTTT. Translating gives CASSSNMGNQPQNF. The chain has TRBV5-8 and TRBJ1-5; D is uncertain. This CDR3 region has 14 residues. Germline assignment: CDR1 SGHTS and CDR2 YDEGEE.

The CDR3 DNA is TGTGCCAGCAGCCCTAGCGGGGGCCAAGAGACCCAGTACTTC. Its protein is CASSPSGGQETQYF. The chain couples TRBV4-2 to TRBJ2-5, with TRBD2 matching over 10 bases. The V and J ends lost 4 bases and 1 base, in that order; junction bases with no gene match: 0. CDR1 is LGHNA, CDR2 YNFKEQ, per germline. This CDR3 is 14 amino acids long.

The rearrangement joins TRBV13 to TRBJ2-7, with 7 bases aligning to TRBD1. CDR3 size: 15 residues. With V trimmed by 3 bases and J by 8 bases, 13 bases remained unmatched. Germline CDR1 reads PRHDT; CDR2 reads FYEKMQ (reference sequence). The CDR3 region has the DNA TGTGCCAGCAGCTTGCCCGGGACAGCCCGCTGTCAGCAGTACTTC. Amino acids: CASSLPGTARCQQYF.

The chain is built from TRBV29-1 and TRBJ1-1, with D possibly being TRBD1 (6 bases). The CDR3 has 13 amino acids. V lost 3 bases, J lost 6 bases, and 14 bases lay in between. The germline V gene has CDR1 SQVTM and CDR2 ANQGSEA. This CDR3 is CSVDRGASPEAFF. CDR3 nucleotides: TGCAGCGTTGACCGGGGGGCTAGCCCTGAAGCTTTCTTT.

The table lists this clone with a few counts. This chain links TRBV2 with TRBJ2-2; 8 bases fit TRBD2. The J segment lost 0 bases and the V segment lost 5 bases, leaving 2 bases of the junction unmatched. Germline-derived CDR1 and CDR2 are SNHLY and FYNNEI. This CDR3 spans 15 amino acids. The CDR3 loop is CASSRGGPNTGELFF. CDR3 bases: TGTGCCAGCAGTCGGGGGGGGCCGAACACCGGGGAGCTGTTTTTT.

This chain joins TRBV7-9 and TRBJ1-3; 7 positions match TRBD1. Germline loops: CDR1 SEHNR, CDR2 FQNEAQ (reference sequence). The length of the CDR3 is 19 residues. J lost 0 bases, V lost 5 bases, and 16 bases had no gene match. CDR3 sequence (DNA): TGTGCCAGCAGCCCAACCCAAGAACAGACAGGGCTCTCTGGAAACACCATATATTTT. Protein sequence: CASSPTQEQTGLSGNTIYF. The full variable domain, with the rest looked up from reference TRBV7-9 and TRBJ1-3, is DTGVSQNPRHKITKRGQNVTFRCDPISEHNRLYWYRQTLGQGPEFLTYFQNEAQLEKSRLLSDRFSAERPKGSFSTLEIQRTEQGDSAMYLCASSPTQEQTGLSGNTIYFGEGSWLTVV.